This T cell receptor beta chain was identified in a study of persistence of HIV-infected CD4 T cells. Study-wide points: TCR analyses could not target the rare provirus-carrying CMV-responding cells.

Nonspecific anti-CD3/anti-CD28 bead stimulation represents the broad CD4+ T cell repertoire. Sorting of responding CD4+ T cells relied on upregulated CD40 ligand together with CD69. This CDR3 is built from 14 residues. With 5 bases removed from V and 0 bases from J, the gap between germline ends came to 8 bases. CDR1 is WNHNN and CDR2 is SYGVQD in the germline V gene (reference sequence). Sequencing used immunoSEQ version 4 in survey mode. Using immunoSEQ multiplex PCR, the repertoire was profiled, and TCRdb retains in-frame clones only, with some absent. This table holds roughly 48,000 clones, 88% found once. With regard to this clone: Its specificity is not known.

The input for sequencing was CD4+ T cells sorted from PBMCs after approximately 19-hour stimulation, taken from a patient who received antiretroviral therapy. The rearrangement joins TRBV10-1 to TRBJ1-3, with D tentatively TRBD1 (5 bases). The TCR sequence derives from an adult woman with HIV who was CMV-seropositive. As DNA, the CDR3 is TGCGCCAGCAGTTCGGACAACTCTGGAAACACCATATATTTT. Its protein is CASSSDNSGNTIYF.